This TCR beta chain was sequenced in a study of T cell responses to AZD1222 COVID-19 vaccine. Overall study results and limits: With dominance at 160-218 and 743-854, vaccine-associated CD4 TCRs spanned spike. Recipients of two AZD1222 doses showed rising Spike-specific TCR breadth and depth. Reportedly, close to half of spike-specific TCRs are directed against unmutated variant regions.

Method: immunoSEQ multiplex PCR; TCRdb's copy keeps in-frame clones and lacks some. The repertoire has about 150,000 clones, 70% to 90% of them found once; the top ten carry just under 7%. Notes on this clone: The antigen remains unidentified.

The CDR3 consists of 14 residues. The trim removed 5 bases at V and 7 bases at J, leaving 4 bases unmatched. Germline V gene sequence: CDR1 SGHAT, CDR2 FQDESV (reference sequence). The chain joins TRBV11-1 to TRBJ1-4; 10 bases match TRBD1. Sequenced material: peripheral blood, taken after recovery from COVID-19. This clonotype originated in an adult who had recovered from COVID-19. The CDR3, as DNA: TGTGCCAGCAGCGAGGGACAGGGGCTTGAAAAACTGTTTTTT. Protein sequence: CASSEGQGLEKLFF.